This T cell receptor (beta chain) was sequenced in a study of CD8 T cells in ankylosing spondylitis. TCRdb independently ran MiXCR on the 5' RACE reads; one entry per CDR3 protein. This sample carries about 36,000 distinct CDR3 sequences, approximately 5.9% of them seen once, and the ten largest clones take approximately 12%. Looked up from germline, CDR1 is LGHNA and CDR2 is YSLEER. CDR3 length: 17 residues. Between the trimmed V and J ends, which lost 0 bases and 0 bases, there was a span of 12 bases. The table lists this clonotype with many counts. The rearrangement links TRBV4-3 to TRBJ1-3; no firm D call. The sequencing input was blood, either unsorted or a sorted T cell fraction (not recorded which). The receptor comes from a male donor with ankylosing spondylitis or in good health (not recorded which). CDR3 sequence reads: CASSQDAAALSGNTIYF. The CDR3 DNA reads as TGCGCCAGCAGCCAAGATGCCGCGGCGCTCTCTGGAAACACCATATATTTT.